A selection of T cell receptor beta chains follows, all from one sample in a study of OX40 agonist ivuxolimab in advanced cancers. Measured with immunoSEQ multiplex PCR; TCRdb has only the in-frame clones, and not every one. This sample has about 120,000 clones, with over 85% found just once. The sequencing here drew on CD4+ or CD8+ T cells sorted from blood, taken in a trial of the OX40 agonist ivuxolimab. Source of these receptors: an adult with an advanced solid tumor such as melanoma, head and neck, liver or kidney cancer. Each CDR3 is given with its conserved first and last residue. D genes are given only for firm matches. A row's size may be missing; if present it is once, few, many or a size class.

V gene,J gene,D gene,clone size,CDR3 DNA,CDR3 protein
TRBV28,TRBJ1-5,-,once,TGTGCCAGCAGCCTCGGGACAAGCAATCAGCCCCAGCATTTT,CASSLGTSNQPQHF
TRBV7-9,TRBJ2-3,-,-,TGTGCCAGCAGCTTAATCGGGGAGGGCACAGATACGCAGTATTTT,CASSLIGEGTDTQYF
TRBV19,TRBJ1-2,-,once,TGTGCCAGTAGTATAAAAGGAGATGGCTACACCTTC,CASSIKGDGYTF
TRBV19,TRBJ1-2,-,-,TGTGCCAGCCTAGGGCGCGTCGTCTATGGCTACACCTTC,CASLGRVVYGYTF
TRBV6-5,TRBJ2-5,-,-,TGTGCCAGCAGTTTACAGGGAGAGACCCAGTACTTC,CASSLQGETQYF
TRBV6-1,TRBJ1-1,-,few,TGTGCCAGCAGCCCGGGACGGTACACTGAAGCTTTCTTT,CASSPGRYTEAFF
TRBV28,TRBJ2-3,-,-,TGTGCCAGCAGCCCAAGGCGGGGAAGCACAGATACGCAGTATTTT,CASSPRRGSTDTQYF
TRBV7-3,TRBJ2-1,TRBD2,-,TGTGCCAGCAGCCTCATAGCGGGGGGACCTTCCTACAATGAGCAGTTCTTC,CASSLIAGGPSYNEQFF
TRBV5-6,TRBJ1-4,-,-,TGTGCCAGCAGCTCTGACTTGGGTAGTGAAAAACTGTTTTTT,CASSSDLGSEKLFF
TRBV27,TRBJ1-2,-,-,TGTGCCAGCAGTTTATTATGGGGAAATGGCTACACCTTC,CASSLLWGNGYTF
TRBV7-2,TRBJ2-5,TRBD1,-,TGTGCCAGCAGCCCAATAAGGGACAGGGATACGCGAGAGACCCAGTACTTC,CASSPIRDRDTRETQYF
TRBV25-1,TRBJ1-2,-,-,TGTGCCAGCCAATCGACCGGGGGAACCAACTATGGCTACACCTTC,CASQSTGGTNYGYTF
TRBV27,TRBJ2-7,-,-,TGTGCCAGCAGTTTTCTGGGTGAGGACACCCTCTACGAGCAGTACTTC,CASSFLGEDTLYEQYF
TRBV11-3,TRBJ2-1,TRBD2,-,TGTGCCAGCAGCTTAGGGACTAGCAACAATGAGCAGTTCTTC,CASSLGTSNNEQFF
TRBV18,TRBJ1-2,-,-,TGTGCCAGCTCACCATCGGACACTCGCTATTATGCCTTC,CASSPSDTRYYAF
TRBV11-3,TRBJ1-5,-,-,TGTGCCAGCAGCTTAGGGACAGTAAACGGCAATCAGCCCCAGCATTTT,CASSLGTVNGNQPQHF
TRBV4-2,TRBJ2-7,-,-,TGTGCCAGCAGCCAAGTTGGTCAATACGAGCAGTACTTC,CASSQVGQYEQYF
TRBV5-1,TRBJ2-5,-,-,TGCGCCAGCAGCTTCACGTACCAAGAGACCCAGTACTTC,CASSFTYQETQYF